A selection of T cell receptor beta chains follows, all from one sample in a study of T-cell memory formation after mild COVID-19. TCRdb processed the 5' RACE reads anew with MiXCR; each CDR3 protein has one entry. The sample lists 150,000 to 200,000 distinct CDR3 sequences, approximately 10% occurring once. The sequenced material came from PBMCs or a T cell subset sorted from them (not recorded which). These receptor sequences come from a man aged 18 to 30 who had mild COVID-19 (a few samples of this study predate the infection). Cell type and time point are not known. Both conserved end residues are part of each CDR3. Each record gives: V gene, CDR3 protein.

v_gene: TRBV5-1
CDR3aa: CASSLGTGVNQDTQYF

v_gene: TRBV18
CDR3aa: CASSPQQGNTEAFF

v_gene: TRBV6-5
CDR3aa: CASSYARGGRETQYF

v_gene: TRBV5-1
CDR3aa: CASSLVQSSYEQYF

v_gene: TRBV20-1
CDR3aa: CSARQAGMMNTGELFF

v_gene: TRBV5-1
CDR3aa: CASRTGQGYNSPLHF

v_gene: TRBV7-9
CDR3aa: CASSYGLRETQYF

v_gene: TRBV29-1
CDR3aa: CSVEGGAEYEQFF

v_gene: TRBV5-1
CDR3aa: CASSEPGQGYNEQFF

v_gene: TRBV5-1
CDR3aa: CASSLWQGGAEAFF

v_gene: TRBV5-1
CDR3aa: CASSVGTGSEQFF

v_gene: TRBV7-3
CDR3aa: CASSHTGVAAELFF

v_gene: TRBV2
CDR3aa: CASNTLAGDAYEQYF

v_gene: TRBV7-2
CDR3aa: CASSLSFFRDTQYF

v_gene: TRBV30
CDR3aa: CAWSNGGAEDTQYF

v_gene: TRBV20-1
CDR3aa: CSARDVQGAVQETQYF

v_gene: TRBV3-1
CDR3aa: CASSTPSGGSDTQYF

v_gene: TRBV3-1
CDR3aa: CASSLGLTGGQPQHF

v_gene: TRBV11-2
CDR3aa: CASSLNGGPAVTGELFF

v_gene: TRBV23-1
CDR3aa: CASSQPLGSGGLNNEQFF

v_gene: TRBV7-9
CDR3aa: CASSWENPRNYGYTF